The T cell receptor (beta chain) under discussion was sequenced for a study of blood T cell repertoires in COVID-19. The overall study: From T cells, B-cell-depleted T cells, or PBMCs came the material, which was cDNA or gDNA.

Germline V gene lookup returns CDR1 SGHVS and CDR2 FQNEAQ. Trimming removed 5 bases from V and 6 bases from J, with 22 bases in between. The length of the CDR3 is 17 residues. Some clones are missing from TCRdb's copy, which holds only in-frame ones; the method was immunoSEQ multiplex PCR. The sample lists more than 150,000 clones, more than 80% seen once, with more than 10% in the top ten. The rearrangement links TRBV7-8 to TRBJ1-4, with TRBD1 as a possible D gene (6 bases). The TCR originated in a woman of 80 years or more with COVID-19, enrolled during active disease. The sequenced sample was peripheral blood. The chain's CDR3 is CASSMKGRGRQDEKLFF. The CDR3 region has the DNA TGTGCCAGCAGCATGAAGGGCAGGGGCAGGCAGGATGAAAAACTGTTTTTT.